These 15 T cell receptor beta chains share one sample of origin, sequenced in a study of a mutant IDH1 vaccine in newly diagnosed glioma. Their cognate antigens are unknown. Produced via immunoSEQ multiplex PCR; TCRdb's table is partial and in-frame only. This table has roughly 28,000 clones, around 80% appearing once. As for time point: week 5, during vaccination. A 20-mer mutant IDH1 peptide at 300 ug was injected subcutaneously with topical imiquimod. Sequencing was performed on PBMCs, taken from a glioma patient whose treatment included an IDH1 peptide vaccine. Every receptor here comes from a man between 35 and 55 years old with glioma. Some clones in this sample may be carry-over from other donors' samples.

The CDR3 DNA sequence: TGTGCCAGCAGCGTAGGGGGCAGGGGGTCATGGAGTGAGCAGTTCTTC. Protein product: CASSVGGRGSWSEQFF. The chain employs TRBV9 and TRBJ2-1; 7 nucleotides agree with TRBD1. With 0 bases clipped from V and 9 bases from J, the junction kept 12 bases outside the gene matches. The CDR3 spans 16 residues. Germline CDR1 reads SGDLS; CDR2 reads YYNGEE.

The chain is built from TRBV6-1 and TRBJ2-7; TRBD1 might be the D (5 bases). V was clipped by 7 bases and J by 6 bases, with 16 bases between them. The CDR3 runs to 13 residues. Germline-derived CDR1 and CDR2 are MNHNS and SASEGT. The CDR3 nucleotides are TGTGCCAGCACCCGCAGGGCCCTCGGCGAGCAGTACTTC. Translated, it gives CASTRRALGEQYF.

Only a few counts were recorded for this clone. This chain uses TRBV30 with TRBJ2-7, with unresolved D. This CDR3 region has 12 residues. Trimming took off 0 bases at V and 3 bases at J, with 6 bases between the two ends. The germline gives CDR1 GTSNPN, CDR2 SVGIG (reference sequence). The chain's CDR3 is CAWSVSLYEQYF. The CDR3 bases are TGTGCCTGGAGTGTTTCCCTCTACGAGCAGTACTTC.

CDR3 protein: CASSSFLNTEAFF. CDR3 nucleotide sequence: TGTGCCAGCAGCTCCTTCTTGAACACTGAAGCTTTCTTT. The chain links TRBV7-2 to TRBJ1-1, with D uncertain. V lost 4 bases to trimming and J lost 0 bases, with 6 bases between them. This CDR3 spans 13 amino acids. Germline values: CDR1 SGHTA, CDR2 FQGNSA.

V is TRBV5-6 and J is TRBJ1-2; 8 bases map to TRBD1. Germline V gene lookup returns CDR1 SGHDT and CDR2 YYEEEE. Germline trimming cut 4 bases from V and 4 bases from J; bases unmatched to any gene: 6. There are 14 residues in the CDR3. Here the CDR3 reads CASSIRGRGYGYTF. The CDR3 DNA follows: TGTGCCAGCAGCATCAGGGGGCGCGGCTATGGCTACACCTTC.

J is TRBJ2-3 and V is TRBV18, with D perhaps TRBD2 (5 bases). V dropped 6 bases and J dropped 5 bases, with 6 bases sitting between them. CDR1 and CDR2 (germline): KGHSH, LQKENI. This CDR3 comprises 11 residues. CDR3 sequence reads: CASSRGDTQYF. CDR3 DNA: TGTGCCAGCTCTCGGGGAGATACGCAGTATTTT. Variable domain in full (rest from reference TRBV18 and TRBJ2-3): NAGVMQNPRHLVRRRGQEARLRCSPMKGHSHVYWYRQLPEEGLKFMVYLQKENIIDESGMPKERFSAEFPKEGPSILRIQQVVRGDSAAYFCASSRGDTQYFGPGTRLTVL.

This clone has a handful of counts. The CDR3 DNA is TGCGCCAGCAGCTTGGTGGCAGGGGGGGAGTATGGCTACACCTTC. This sequence encodes CASSLVAGGEYGYTF. This chain links TRBV5-1 with TRBJ1-2; the match to TRBD1 covers 7 bases. V was clipped by 0 bases and J by 5 bases; unmatched bases: 7. Germline values: CDR1 SGHRS, CDR2 YFSETQ. CDR3 length equals 15 residues.

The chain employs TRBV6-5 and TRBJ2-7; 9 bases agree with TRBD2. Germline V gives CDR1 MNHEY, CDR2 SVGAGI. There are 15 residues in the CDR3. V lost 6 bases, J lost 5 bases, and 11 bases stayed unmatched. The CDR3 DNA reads TGTGCCAGCAGCCTCGTGGCGGGGGGGCCCCACGAGCAGTACTTC. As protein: CASSLVAGGPHEQYF.

The CDR3 nucleotides read TGTGCCAGCAGCTTAGGGTGGGGCACCGGGGAGCTGTTTTTT. It codes for CASSLGWGTGELFF. V gene TRBV7-2 combines with J gene TRBJ2-2, with D unclear. CDR1 is SGHTA, CDR2 FQGNSA, per germline. V lost 1 base, J lost 4 bases, and 7 bases lay in between. The CDR3 runs 14 residues.

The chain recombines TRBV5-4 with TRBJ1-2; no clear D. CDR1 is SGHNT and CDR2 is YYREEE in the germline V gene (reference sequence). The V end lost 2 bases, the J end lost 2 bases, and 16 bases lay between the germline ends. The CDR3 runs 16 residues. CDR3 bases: TGTGCCAGCAGCTTAGCTTGGAACATTCACAACTATGGCTACACCTTC. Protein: CASSLAWNIHNYGYTF.

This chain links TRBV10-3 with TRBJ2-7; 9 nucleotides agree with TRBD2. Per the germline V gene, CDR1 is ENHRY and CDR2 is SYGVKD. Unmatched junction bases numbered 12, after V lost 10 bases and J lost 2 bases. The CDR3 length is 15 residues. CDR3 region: CATSGAGGGAYEQYF. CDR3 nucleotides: TGTGCCACCTCCGGGGCGGGGGGGGGTGCCTACGAGCAGTACTTC.

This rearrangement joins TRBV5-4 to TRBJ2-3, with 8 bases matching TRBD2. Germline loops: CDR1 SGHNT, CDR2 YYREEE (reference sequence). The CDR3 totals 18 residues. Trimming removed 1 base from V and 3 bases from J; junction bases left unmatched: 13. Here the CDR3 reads CASSLSTRGGRTTDTQYF. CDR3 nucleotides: TGTGCCAGCAGCTTGTCGACTCGGGGGGGTAGAACGACAGATACGCAGTATTTT.

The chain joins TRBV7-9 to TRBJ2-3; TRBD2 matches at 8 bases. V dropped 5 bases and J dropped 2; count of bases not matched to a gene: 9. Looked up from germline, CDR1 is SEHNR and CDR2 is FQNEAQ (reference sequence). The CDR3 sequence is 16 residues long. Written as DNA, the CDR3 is TGTGCCAGCAGCACCGCCAGCGGGGGATACACAGATACGCAGTATTTT. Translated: CASSTASGGYTDTQYF.

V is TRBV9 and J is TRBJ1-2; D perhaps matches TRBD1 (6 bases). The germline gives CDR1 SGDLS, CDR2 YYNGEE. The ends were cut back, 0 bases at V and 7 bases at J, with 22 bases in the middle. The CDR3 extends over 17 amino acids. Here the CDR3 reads CASSVVSGTGNSGGYTF. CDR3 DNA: TGTGCCAGCAGCGTAGTTTCAGGAACAGGGAATTCCGGTGGCTACACCTTC. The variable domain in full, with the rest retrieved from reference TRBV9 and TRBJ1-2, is DSGVTQTPKHLITATGQRVTLRCSPRSGDLSVYWYQQSLDQGLQFLIQYYNGEERAKGNILERFSAQQFPDLHSELNLSSLELGDSALYFCASSVVSGTGNSGGYTFGSGTRLTVV.

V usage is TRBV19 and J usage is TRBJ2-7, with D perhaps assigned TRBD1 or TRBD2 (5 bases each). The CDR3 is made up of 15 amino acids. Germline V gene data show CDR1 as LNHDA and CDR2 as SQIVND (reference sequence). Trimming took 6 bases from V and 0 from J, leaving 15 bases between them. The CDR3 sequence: CASSNLGAVSYEQYF. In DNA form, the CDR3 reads TGTGCCAGTAGCAACCTCGGGGCCGTCTCCTACGAGCAGTACTTC.